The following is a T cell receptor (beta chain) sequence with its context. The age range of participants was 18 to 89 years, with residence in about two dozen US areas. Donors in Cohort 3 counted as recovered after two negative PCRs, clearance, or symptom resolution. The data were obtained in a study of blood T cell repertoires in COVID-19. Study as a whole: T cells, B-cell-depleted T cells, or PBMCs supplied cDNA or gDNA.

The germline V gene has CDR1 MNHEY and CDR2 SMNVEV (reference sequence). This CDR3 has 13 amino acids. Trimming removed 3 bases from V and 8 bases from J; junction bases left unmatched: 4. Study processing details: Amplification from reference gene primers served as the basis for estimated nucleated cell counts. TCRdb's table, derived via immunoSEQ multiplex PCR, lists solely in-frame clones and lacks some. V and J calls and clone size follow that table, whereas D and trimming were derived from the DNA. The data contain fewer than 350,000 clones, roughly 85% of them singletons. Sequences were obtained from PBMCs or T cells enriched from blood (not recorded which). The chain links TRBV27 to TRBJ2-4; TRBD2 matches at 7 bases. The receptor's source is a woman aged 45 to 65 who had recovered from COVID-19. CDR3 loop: CASSLRERHIQYF. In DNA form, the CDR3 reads TGTGCCAGCAGTTTGCGGGAGAGGCACATTCAGTACTTC.